The 25 T cell receptor beta chains below come from one sample, sequenced in a study of blood T cell repertoires in COVID-19. This table comes from immunoSEQ multiplex PCR, and its TCRdb copy is limited to in-frame clones, with some not included. The repertoire has around 87,000 clones, roughly nine tenths of them found once; the top ten carry around 1.5%. The sample comprised peripheral blood. The source is a human donor with active COVID-19. The donor label of this sample is uncertain.

The rearrangement links TRBV7-9 to TRBJ2-5, with 11 bases identical to TRBD1. V trimming: 1 base; J trimming: 1 base; junction bases outside the gene matches: 5. The germline CDR1 and CDR2 sequences are SEHNR and FQNEAQ (reference sequence). The CDR3 consists of 17 residues. CDR3 coding DNA: TGTGCCAGCAGCTTAGGTGTCGGGACAGGGGGCCAAGAGACCCAGTACTTC. Translation: CASSLGVGTGGQETQYF.

This chain links TRBV6-5 with TRBJ1-6; 7 bases are shared with TRBD1. CDR1 is MNHEY and CDR2 is SVGAGI in the germline V gene. V was clipped by 6 bases and J by 8 bases; unmatched bases: 10. The CDR3 totals 15 residues. DNA for the CDR3: TGTGCCAGCAGACCCACCACAGGGGACTATTCACCCCTCCACTTT. Its translation: CASRPTTGDYSPLHF.

This clone was seen just once. This rearrangement joins TRBV5-4 to TRBJ2-5; 11 bases agree with TRBD1. The ends lost 3 bases at V and 5 bases at J; junction bases unmatched: 6. The CDR3 runs 15 residues. From germline, CDR1 is SGHNT and CDR2 YYREEE (reference sequence). The CDR3 DNA reads TGTGCCAGCAGCTCCGGGACAGGGGGGTCGGAGACCCAGTACTTC. As protein: CASSSGTGGSETQYF.

This rearrangement joins TRBV18 to TRBJ2-7, with D possibly TRBD1 on 6 matching bases. In germline, CDR1 is KGHSH, CDR2 LQKENI. Trimming removed 3 bases from V and 6 bases from J, with 15 bases in between. CDR3 length equals 14 residues. As DNA, the CDR3 is TGTGCCAGCTCACCCGGACAGCTACCGGCCGAGCAGTACTTC. Encoded protein: CASSPGQLPAEQYF.

The V call is TRBV6-5, the J call TRBJ1-6; 7 bases align to TRBD1. J gave up 10 bases and V 6 bases, and 9 bases lay outside the gene matches. CDR1 is MNHEY, CDR2 SVGAGI, per germline. The CDR3 length is 14 residues. This chain's CDR3 is CASRNRGEGSPLHF. The DNA of the CDR3 is TGTGCCAGCAGGAACAGGGGAGAAGGCTCACCCCTCCACTTT.

The chain joins TRBV24-1 to TRBJ2-2; D is uncertain. The CDR3 sequence is 16 residues long. The germline CDR1 and CDR2 sequences are KGHDR and SFDVKD. The V end lost 4 bases, the J end lost 2 bases, and 13 bases lay between the germline ends. Written as DNA, the CDR3 is TGTGCCACCAGTGACCGTAATGTCGTCAACACCGGGGAGCTGTTTTTT. Its protein is CATSDRNVVNTGELFF.

This clone was detected only once. The chain links TRBV4-1 to TRBJ1-1; TRBD1 matches 7 bases. Germline trimming cut 2 bases from V and 1 base from J; bases unmatched to any gene: 4. CDR1 MGHRA and CDR2 YSYEKL come from the germline V gene. CDR3 size: 15 residues. DNA of the CDR3: TGCGCCAGCAGCCAAAATCGACAGGGGAACACTGAAGCTTTCTTT. Its protein product is CASSQNRQGNTEAFF.

V gene TRBV4-3 combines with J gene TRBJ2-3, with a possible D match to TRBD2 (5 bases). The germline V gene encodes CDR1 LGHNA and CDR2 YSLEER. Trimming removed 1 base from V and 6 bases from J, with 5 bases in between. CDR3 length: 12 amino acids. The CDR3 is CASSQAGDTQYF. CDR3 sequence (DNA): TGCGCCAGCAGCCAAGCGGGGGATACGCAGTATTTT.

The CDR3, as DNA: TGTGCCAGCAGCTTGGGACTAGCGAACACCGGGGAGCTGTTTTTT. This codes for CASSLGLANTGELFF. V is TRBV5-4 and J is TRBJ2-2, with a possible D match to TRBD2 (6 bases). This CDR3 is built from 15 residues. Germline V gene sequence: CDR1 SGHNT, CDR2 YYREEE (reference sequence). Trimming removed 0 bases from V and 0 bases from J, with 6 bases in between.

The chain uses TRBV29-1 and TRBJ1-5, with a possible D match to TRBD1 (6 bases). V shed 4 bases and J shed 2 bases, with 9 bases lying between them. The germline V gene encodes CDR1 SQVTM and CDR2 ANQGSEA. The CDR3 runs 13 residues. The DNA of the CDR3 is TGCAGCGTTGCCAGGGGAGGCAATCAGCCCCAGCATTTT. Translation gives CSVARGGNQPQHF.

Here the CDR3 DNA reads TGTGCCAGCTCACCTACGACCACAGGGGCCCCGGACGAGCAGTACTTC. This gives the protein CASSPTTTGAPDEQYF. The rearrangement uses TRBV18 and TRBJ2-7; 7 bases match TRBD1. V dropped 3 bases and J dropped 5; count of bases not matched to a gene: 13. CDR1 and CDR2 (germline): KGHSH, LQKENI. The CDR3 extends over 16 amino acids.

The CDR3 DNA sequence: TGTGCCAGCAGCCCCCCCGGGAGGGGGCTTAACACTGAAGCTTTCTTT. Its protein product is CASSPPGRGLNTEAFF. The V and J genes are TRBV7-8 and TRBJ1-1, with 7 bases fitting TRBD1. CDR1 is SGHVS, CDR2 FQNEAQ, per germline. V gave up 5 bases and J gave up 2 bases; unmatched junction bases: 11. The CDR3 covers 16 residues.

The chain couples TRBV7-2 to TRBJ2-1; 10 positions match TRBD2. With 5 bases clipped from V and 8 bases from J, the junction kept 9 bases outside the gene matches. Germline-derived CDR1 and CDR2 are SGHTA and FQGNSA. The CDR3 loop spans 15 amino acids. The CDR3 sequence: CASSRSGGAWDEQFF. The DNA for the CDR3 is TGTGCCAGCAGCCGGAGCGGGGGGGCCTGGGATGAGCAGTTCTTC.

The V call is TRBV27, the J call TRBJ2-1, with TRBD2 identical over 7 bases. V dropped 10 bases and J dropped 8; count of bases not matched to a gene: 2. CDR1 MNHEY and CDR2 SMNVEV come from the germline V gene (reference sequence). The CDR3 loop spans 10 amino acids. CDR3 region: CATGGHEQFF. Written as DNA, the CDR3 is TGTGCCACGGGGGGTCATGAGCAGTTCTTC.

The V gene is TRBV6-5, the J gene TRBJ2-1; 7 bases are shared with TRBD1. Germline-derived CDR1 and CDR2 are MNHEY and SVGAGI. V gave up 5 bases and J gave up 12 bases; unmatched junction bases: 13. CDR3 length: 14 residues. The CDR3 sequence: CASSRSPGQKVQFF. Written as DNA, the CDR3 is TGTGCCAGCAGTCGGTCTCCGGGACAGAAGGTGCAGTTCTTC.

The CDR3 is CASSQEVTAEERSSTDGYTF. CDR3 bases: TGTGCCAGCAGCCAAGAGGTAACAGCGGAAGAGCGTTCATCTACGGATGGCTACACCTTC. This chain joins TRBV3-1 (or the pseudogene TRBV3-2) and TRBJ1-2; D is undetermined. Trimming stripped 0 bases from V and 6 bases from J, with 29 bases between. Per the germline V gene, CDR1 is LGHDT and CDR2 is YNNKEL (reference sequence). This CDR3 contains 20 residues.

The V and J genes are TRBV2 and TRBJ2-7; D is unclear. The CDR3 spans 12 residues. The V and J ends lost 3 bases and 1 base respectively, with 4 bases between them. Germline CDR1 is SNHLY and CDR2 is FYNNEI. The DNA for the CDR3 is TGTGCCAGCAGTGACACTTCCTACGAGCAGTACTTC. This translates into CASSDTSYEQYF.

V usage is TRBV7-6 and J usage is TRBJ1-6; weak D call: TRBD1 (5 bases). This CDR3 region has 16 residues. The V end lost 1 base, the J end lost 10 bases, and 17 bases lay between the germline ends. Germline V gene data show CDR1 as SGHVS and CDR2 as FNYEAQ. The CDR3 nucleotides are TGTGCCAGCAGCTTAGTACGGGCAGGGCGGGACTCACCCCTCCACTTT. Protein sequence: CASSLVRAGRDSPLHF.

This clone was seen a single time. V and J are TRBV3-1 (or the pseudogene TRBV3-2) and TRBJ1-4; tentatively, D is TRBD1 (5 bases). The V gene's germline CDR1 is LGHDT and CDR2 YNNKEL (reference sequence). The CDR3 consists of 16 residues. Between the trimmed V and J ends, which lost 4 bases and 1 base, there was a span of 13 bases. The CDR3 loop reads CASSPLIGGTNEKLFF. Here the CDR3 DNA reads TGTGCCAGCAGCCCCCTTATCGGGGGAACTAATGAAAAACTGTTTTTT.

The J gene is TRBJ1-1, the V gene TRBV11-2; unclear D gene. The CDR3 is 14 residues long. Trimming stripped 8 bases from V and 3 bases from J, with 16 bases between. The germline V gene has CDR1 SGHAT and CDR2 FQNNGV. CDR3 residues: CASSTTSRYTEAFF. For the CDR3, the DNA is TGTGCCAGCTCTACCACCTCCCGGTACACTGAAGCTTTCTTT. The whole variable domain, remainder taken from reference TRBV11-2 and TRBJ1-1, is EAGVAQSPRYKIIEKRQSVAFWCNPISGHATLYWYQQILGQGPKLLIQFQNNGVVDDSQLPKDRFSAERLKGVDSTLKIQPAKLEDSAVYLCASSTTSRYTEAFFGQGTRLTVV.

This chain links TRBV12-3 or TRBV12-4 with TRBJ2-7, with D unresolved. The CDR3 is 11 residues long. Trimming took off 4 bases at V and 6 bases at J, with 7 bases between the two ends. Here the CDR3 reads CASSSRGEQYF. In nucleotides, the CDR3 is TGTGCCAGCAGTTCCCGCGGCGAGCAGTACTTC.

V and J are TRBV9 and TRBJ1-1; the D gene is possibly TRBD1 (5 bases). Germline lookup yields CDR1 SGDLS and CDR2 YYNGEE. V was clipped by 3 bases and J by 0 bases, with 6 bases between them. CDR3 length equals 13 residues. The CDR3 protein is CASSGQMNTEAFF. As DNA, the CDR3 is TGTGCCAGCAGCGGACAGATGAACACTGAAGCTTTCTTT.

The table lists this clone with a few counts. This CDR3 reads CASRRDSNALGIQYF. CDR3 DNA sequence: TGTGCCAGCCGCCGGGACTCCAATGCCTTGGGCATTCAGTACTTC. This sequence joins TRBV7-2 and TRBJ2-4, with D perhaps matching TRBD2 (6 bases). CDR1 is SGHTA, CDR2 FQGNSA, per germline. Between the trimmed V and J ends, which lost 8 bases and 9 bases, there was a span of 23 bases. The CDR3 length is 15 residues.

J is TRBJ2-1 and V is TRBV4-3, with TRBD2 identical over 14 bases. V lost 1 base, J lost 7 bases, and 0 bases stayed unmatched. The CDR3 runs 15 residues. CDR1 LGHNA and CDR2 YSLEER come from the germline V gene. This CDR3 reads CASSQGLAGGNEQFF. The CDR3 coding sequence is TGCGCCAGCAGCCAAGGACTAGCGGGGGGGAATGAGCAGTTCTTC.

This chain uses TRBV9 with TRBJ2-3; D unclear. Germline-derived CDR1 and CDR2 are SGDLS and YYNGEE. The CDR3 extends over 12 amino acids. Trimming took off 3 bases at V and 8 bases at J, with 10 bases between the two ends. This chain's CDR3 is CASSAQTGTQYF. CDR3 coding DNA: TGTGCCAGCAGCGCCCAGACTGGTACGCAGTATTTT.